By frequency in the sample, the clone carrying this T cell receptor (beta chain) is medium-sized (0.01 to 0.1%). This record comes from a study of blood T cell repertoires in COVID-19. Only in-frame clones appear in the TCRdb table, and some are missing; sequencing was by immunoSEQ multiplex PCR. This sample yields over 60,000 clones, of which around nine tenths are seen a single time; around 13% belongs to the top ten. The CDR3 consists of 14 residues. V lost 4 bases and J lost 6, with 13 bases in between. The germline CDR1 and CDR2 sequences are SNHLY and FYNNEI. What was sequenced was peripheral blood. The clonotype comes from a woman in her fifties or sixties with acute or convalescent COVID-19. V is TRBV2 and J is TRBJ1-5; D is undetermined. The chain's CDR3 is CASSVDGGGQPQHF. The CDR3 nucleotides read TGTGCCAGCAGTGTGGACGGAGGCGGTCAGCCCCAGCATTTT.